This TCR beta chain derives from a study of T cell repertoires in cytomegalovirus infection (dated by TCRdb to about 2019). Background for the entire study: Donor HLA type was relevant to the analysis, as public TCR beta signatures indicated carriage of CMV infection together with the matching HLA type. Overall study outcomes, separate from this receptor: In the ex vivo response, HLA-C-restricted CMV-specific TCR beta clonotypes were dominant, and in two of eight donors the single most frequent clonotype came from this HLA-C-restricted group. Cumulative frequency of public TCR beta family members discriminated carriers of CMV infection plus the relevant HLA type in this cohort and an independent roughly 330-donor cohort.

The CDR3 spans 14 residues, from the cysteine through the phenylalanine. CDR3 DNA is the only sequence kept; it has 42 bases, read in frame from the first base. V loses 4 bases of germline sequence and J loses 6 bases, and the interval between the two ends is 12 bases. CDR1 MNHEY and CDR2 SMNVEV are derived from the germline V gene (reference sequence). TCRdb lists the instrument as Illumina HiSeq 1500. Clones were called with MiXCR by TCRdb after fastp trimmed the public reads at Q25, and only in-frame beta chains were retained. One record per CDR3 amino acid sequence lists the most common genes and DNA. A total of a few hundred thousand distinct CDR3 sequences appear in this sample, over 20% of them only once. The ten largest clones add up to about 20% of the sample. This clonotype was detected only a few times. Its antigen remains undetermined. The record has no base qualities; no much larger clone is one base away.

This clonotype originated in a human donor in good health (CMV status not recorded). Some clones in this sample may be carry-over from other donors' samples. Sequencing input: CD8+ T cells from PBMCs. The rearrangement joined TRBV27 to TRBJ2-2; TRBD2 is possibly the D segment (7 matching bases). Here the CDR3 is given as CASSYGGPAGELFF. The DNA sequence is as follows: TGTGCCAGCAGTTACGGGGGGCCGGCCGGGGAGCTGTTTTTT.